This passage covers 14 T cell receptor beta chains from one sample sequenced in a study of beta chain features in type 1 diabetes (dated by TCRdb to 2016 to 2018). The library was obtained by the immunoSEQ multiplex PCR assay. The entire amount of isolated RNA was reverse transcribed using the High Capacity cDNA Reverse Transcription Kit, so the sequenced TCRB transcripts were expressed ones. Sourced from immuneACCESS, this table was stored by TCRdb with only in-frame sequences that have V and J called. A share of the clones is absent; for the studies checked, an unresolved V gene accounts for under half, and the remainder has no known explanation. Within this sample are about 130,000 clones, with about 9.2% of them counted one time only. Around 0.68% of the sample is taken by the ten largest. The specimen sequenced was central memory CD4+ T cells from blood. These receptors originate from a man aged 18 to 35 in good health.

The table lists this clone with many counts. The chain couples TRBV7-2 to TRBJ2-7; TRBD1 aligns across 7 bases. V trimming: 5 bases; J trimming: 6 bases; junction bases outside the gene matches: 4. CDR1 is SGHTA and CDR2 is FQGNSA in the germline V gene. The CDR3 runs to 12 residues. CDR3 bases: TGTGCCAGCAGCCCCGACAGGGTCGAGCAGTACTTC. Protein sequence: CASSPDRVEQYF.

This clone was observed at least ten times. This chain connects TRBV4-3 to TRBJ2-1, with TRBD2 matching over 9 bases. The germline CDR1 and CDR2 sequences are LGHNA and YSLEER. Trimming removed 0 bases from V and 7 bases from J; junction bases left unmatched: 10. The length of the CDR3 is 17 residues. Here the CDR3 DNA reads TGCGCCAGCAGCCAAGATTGGGGCGGGGGGGCCTGGAATGAGCAGTTCTTC. This translates into CASSQDWGGGAWNEQFF.

This rearrangement joins TRBV10-3 to TRBJ2-3; D is possibly TRBD2 (6 bases). The CDR3 has 15 residues. Deletions cut 1 base from V and 1 base from J, with 9 bases between. The germline CDR1 and CDR2 sequences are ENHRY and SYGVKD. The CDR3 is CAISEFSGRTDTQYF. The CDR3 DNA is TGTGCCATCAGTGAGTTTAGCGGACGCACAGATACGCAGTATTTT.

This clone was recorded at least ten times. This chain uses TRBV30 with TRBJ2-5; maybe TRBD2 (6 bases). V lost 3 bases to trimming and J lost 3 bases, with 17 bases between them. The CDR3 consists of 15 residues. CDR1 GTSNPN and CDR2 SVGIG come from the germline V gene (reference sequence). The CDR3, as DNA: TGTGCCTGGAGCGCGCATGGGGGGATTGAAGAGACCCAGTACTTC. Amino acid sequence: CAWSAHGGIEETQYF.

The chain employs TRBV11-2 and TRBJ2-5; maybe TRBD2 (6 bases). This CDR3 is 15 amino acids long. V was shortened by 0 bases and J by 0 bases, with 8 bases between the two germline ends. Germline V CDR1 and CDR2: SGHAT, FQNNGV. CDR3 in DNA: TGTGCCAGCAGCTTAGATGGCGGGAACCAAGAGACCCAGTACTTC. Its translation is CASSLDGGNQETQYF.

The genes are TRBV2 and TRBJ1-2, with D maybe TRBD1 (5 bases). From germline, CDR1 is SNHLY and CDR2 FYNNEI. The CDR3 contains 12 residues. Trimming stripped 6 bases from V and 7 bases from J, with 12 bases between. Written as DNA, the CDR3 is TGTGCCAGCAGGGTCGACAGTCCTGGCTACACCTTC. Translating it yields CASRVDSPGYTF.

In this sample, this clone turned up many times. DNA of the CDR3: TGTGCCTGGAGTATAGGGACTAGCGGCGAGAATGAGCAGTTCTTC. Translating gives CAWSIGTSGENEQFF. This chain joins TRBV30 and TRBJ2-1; 11 bases agree with TRBD2. Trimming cost V 2 bases and J 7 bases; bases outside gene matches: 7. This CDR3 has 15 amino acids. Germline-derived CDR1 and CDR2 are GTSNPN and SVGIG (reference sequence).

The chain carries TRBV5-1 and TRBJ2-7; 7 bases are shared with TRBD1. The germline gives CDR1 SGHRS, CDR2 YFSETQ. With 4 bases clipped from V and 6 bases from J, the junction kept 10 bases outside the gene matches. The CDR3 contains 14 residues. The CDR3 nucleotides read TGCGCCAGCAGCACCTGGACAGGATCTGCCGAGCAGTACTTC. Amino acid sequence: CASSTWTGSAEQYF.

The genes are TRBV28 and TRBJ2-7; TRBD2 matches at 8 bases. Germline V gene sequence: CDR1 MDHEN, CDR2 SYDVKM. Trimming at V came to 2 bases and at J to 3 bases, leaving 9 bases not matched to a gene. The CDR3 spans 16 residues. CDR3 in amino acids: CASSLGAGGSLYEQYF. DNA of the CDR3: TGTGCCAGCAGTTTAGGGGCGGGGGGTTCTCTCTACGAGCAGTACTTC.

V usage is TRBV11-3 and J usage is TRBJ2-1; 7 positions agree with TRBD2. This CDR3 region has 16 residues. The V gene end was trimmed by 5 bases and the J gene end by 2 bases; junction bases not matched to a gene: 9. Germline V gene data show CDR1 as SGHNT and CDR2 as YENEEA. The CDR3 DNA reads TGTGCCAGCAGCCCCGGGGAGGGGCCGGCCTACAATGAGCAGTTCTTC. It translates to CASSPGEGPAYNEQFF.

The chain joins TRBV7-2 to TRBJ2-7; D is possibly TRBD2 (5 bases). Germline V lookup: CDR1 SGHTA, CDR2 FQGNSA. The CDR3 spans 13 residues. The V and J ends lost 2 bases and 3 bases respectively, with 8 bases between them. Here the CDR3 reads CASSLSGIYEQYF. The CDR3 DNA reads as TGTGCCAGCAGCTTAAGCGGAATCTACGAGCAGTACTTC.

There are many counts of this clone. This chain links TRBV4-3 with TRBJ2-5, with D possibly matching TRBD1 (5 bases). This CDR3 spans 15 amino acids. Looked up from germline, CDR1 is LGHNA and CDR2 is YSLEER. V was clipped by 0 bases and J by 5 bases, with 13 bases between them. As DNA, the CDR3 is TGCGCCAGCAGCCAAGATGACCAGGGTTTCGAGACCCAGTACTTC. Translated, it gives CASSQDDQGFETQYF.

This clone was seen a few times. This chain uses TRBV5-1 with TRBJ1-1, with TRBD1 matching over 7 bases. This CDR3 has 13 residues. J lost 3 bases, V lost 2 bases, and 1 base had no gene match. CDR1 is SGHRS, CDR2 YFSETQ, per germline. CDR3 region: CASSLTGDTEAFF. The CDR3 DNA sequence: TGCGCCAGCAGCTTAACAGGGGACACTGAAGCTTTCTTT.

The chain recombines TRBV30 with TRBJ1-2; D might be TRBD1 (5 bases). Germline V gene data show CDR1 as GTSNPN and CDR2 as SVGIG (reference sequence). Between the trimmed V and J ends, which lost 0 bases and 8 bases, there was a span of 13 bases. This CDR3 is 13 amino acids long. CDR3 bases: TGTGCCTGGAGTGTGCGGCGGGGACGGGGCTACACCTTC. This encodes CAWSVRRGRGYTF. Looking up the rest from reference TRBV30 and TRBJ1-2 gives the full variable domain: SQTIHQWPATLVQPVGSPLSLECTVEGTSNPNLYWYRQAAGRGLQLLFYSVGIGQISSEVPQNLSASRPQDRQFILSSKKLLLSDSGFYLCAWSVRRGRGYTFGSGTRLTVV.